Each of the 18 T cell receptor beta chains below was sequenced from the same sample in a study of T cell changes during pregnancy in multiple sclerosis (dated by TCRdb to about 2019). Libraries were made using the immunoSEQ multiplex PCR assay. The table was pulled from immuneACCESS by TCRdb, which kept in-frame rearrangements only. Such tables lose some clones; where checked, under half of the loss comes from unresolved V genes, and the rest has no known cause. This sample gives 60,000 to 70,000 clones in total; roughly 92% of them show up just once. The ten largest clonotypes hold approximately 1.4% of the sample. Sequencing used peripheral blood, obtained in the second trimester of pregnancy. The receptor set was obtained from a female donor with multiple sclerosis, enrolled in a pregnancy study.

DNA for the CDR3: TGTGCCAGCAGCTCTGATCTGGTAGCGGCAAACATTCAGTACTTC. It translates to CASSSDLVAANIQYF. V is TRBV7-2 and J is TRBJ2-4; TRBD2 might be the D (6 bases). The length of the CDR3 is 15 residues. The germline V and J ends were trimmed by 4 bases and 6 bases, with 16 bases remaining between them. Germline lookup yields CDR1 SGHTA and CDR2 FQGNSA.

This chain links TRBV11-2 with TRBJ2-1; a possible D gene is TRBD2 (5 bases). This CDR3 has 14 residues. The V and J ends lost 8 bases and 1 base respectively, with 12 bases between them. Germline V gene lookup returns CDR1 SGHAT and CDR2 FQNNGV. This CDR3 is CASPGRGSYNEQFF. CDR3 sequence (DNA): TGTGCCAGCCCCGGCCGGGGATCCTACAATGAGCAGTTCTTC.

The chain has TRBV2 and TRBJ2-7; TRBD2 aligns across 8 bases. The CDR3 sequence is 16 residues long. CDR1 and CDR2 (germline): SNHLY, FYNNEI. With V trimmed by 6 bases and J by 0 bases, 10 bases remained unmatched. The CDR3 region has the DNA TGTGCCAGCAGCAGTCGGGTAGCGGGACACTCCTACGAGCAGTACTTC. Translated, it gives CASSSRVAGHSYEQYF.

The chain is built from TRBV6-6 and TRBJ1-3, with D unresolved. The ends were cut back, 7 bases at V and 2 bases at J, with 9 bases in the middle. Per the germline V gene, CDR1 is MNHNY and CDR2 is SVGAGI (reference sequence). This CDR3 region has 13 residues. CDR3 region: CASITGAGNTIYF. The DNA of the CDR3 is TGTGCCAGCATAACCGGTGCTGGAAACACCATATATTTT.

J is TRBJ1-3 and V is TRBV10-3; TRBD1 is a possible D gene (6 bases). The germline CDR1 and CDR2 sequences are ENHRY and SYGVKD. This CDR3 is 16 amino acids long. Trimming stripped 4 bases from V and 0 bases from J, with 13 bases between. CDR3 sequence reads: CAISVRGHSSGNTIYF. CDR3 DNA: TGTGCCATCAGTGTGAGGGGACACAGCTCTGGAAACACCATATATTTT.

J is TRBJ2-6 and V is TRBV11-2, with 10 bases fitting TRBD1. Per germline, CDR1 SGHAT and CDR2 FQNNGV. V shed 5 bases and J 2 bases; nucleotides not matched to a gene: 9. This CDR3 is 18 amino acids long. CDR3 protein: CASSPGQGSSTGANVLTF. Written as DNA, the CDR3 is TGTGCCAGCAGCCCGGGACAGGGGTCGAGCACTGGGGCCAACGTCCTGACTTTC.

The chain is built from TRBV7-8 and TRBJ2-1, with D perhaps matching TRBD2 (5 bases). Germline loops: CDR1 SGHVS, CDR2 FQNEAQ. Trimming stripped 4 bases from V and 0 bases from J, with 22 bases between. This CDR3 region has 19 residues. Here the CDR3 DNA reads TGTGCCAGCAGCTCCAGCCCAGCGGCGGCGAGACTCTCCTACAATGAGCAGTTCTTC. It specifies CASSSSPAAARLSYNEQFF.

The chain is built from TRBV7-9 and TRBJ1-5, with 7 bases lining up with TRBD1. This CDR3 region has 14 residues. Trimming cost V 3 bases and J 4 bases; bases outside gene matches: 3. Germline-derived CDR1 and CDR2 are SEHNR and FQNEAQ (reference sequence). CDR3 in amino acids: CASSLGQPNQPQHF. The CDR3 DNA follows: TGTGCCAGCAGCTTGGGACAGCCGAATCAGCCCCAGCATTTT.

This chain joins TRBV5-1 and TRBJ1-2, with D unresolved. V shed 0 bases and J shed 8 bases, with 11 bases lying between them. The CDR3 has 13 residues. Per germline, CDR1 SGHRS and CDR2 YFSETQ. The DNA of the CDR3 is TGCGCCAGCAGCTTGGCGGTCGAATCGGGCTACACCTTC. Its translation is CASSLAVESGYTF.

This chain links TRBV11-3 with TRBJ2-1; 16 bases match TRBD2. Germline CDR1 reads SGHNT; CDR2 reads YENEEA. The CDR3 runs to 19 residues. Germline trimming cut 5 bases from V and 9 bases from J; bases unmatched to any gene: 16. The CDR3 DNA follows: TGTGCCAGCAGCCCTTCTGGGACTAGCGGGGGGGCCGTCTTTACTGAGCAGTTCTTC. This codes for CASSPSGTSGGAVFTEQFF.

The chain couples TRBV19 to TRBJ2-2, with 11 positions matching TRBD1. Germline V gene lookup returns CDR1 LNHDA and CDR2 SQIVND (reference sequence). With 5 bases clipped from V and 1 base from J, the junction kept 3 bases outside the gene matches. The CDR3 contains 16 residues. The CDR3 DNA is TGTGCCAGTAGTCGAGGGACAGGGGGGAACACCGGGGAGCTGTTTTTT. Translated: CASSRGTGGNTGELFF.

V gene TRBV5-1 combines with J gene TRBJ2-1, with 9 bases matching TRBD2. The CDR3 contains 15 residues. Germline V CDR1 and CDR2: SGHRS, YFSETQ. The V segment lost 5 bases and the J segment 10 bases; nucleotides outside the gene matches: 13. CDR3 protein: CASRGNPGTSLEQFF. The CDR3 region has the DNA TGCGCCAGCAGAGGAAACCCCGGGACTAGCTTGGAGCAGTTCTTC.

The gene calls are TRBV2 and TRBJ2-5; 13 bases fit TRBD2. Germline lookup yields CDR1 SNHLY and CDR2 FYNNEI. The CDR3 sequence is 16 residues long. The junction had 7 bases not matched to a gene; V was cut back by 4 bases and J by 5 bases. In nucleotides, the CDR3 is TGTGCCAGCAGTGGACTAGCGGGGGGCCGGGCGGAGACCCAGTACTTC. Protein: CASSGLAGGRAETQYF.

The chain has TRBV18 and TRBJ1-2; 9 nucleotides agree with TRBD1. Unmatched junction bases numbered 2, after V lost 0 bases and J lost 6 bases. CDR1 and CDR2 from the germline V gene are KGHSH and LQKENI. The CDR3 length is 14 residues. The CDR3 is CASSPPTGGDGYTF. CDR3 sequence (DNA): TGTGCCAGCTCACCACCGACAGGGGGTGATGGCTACACCTTC.

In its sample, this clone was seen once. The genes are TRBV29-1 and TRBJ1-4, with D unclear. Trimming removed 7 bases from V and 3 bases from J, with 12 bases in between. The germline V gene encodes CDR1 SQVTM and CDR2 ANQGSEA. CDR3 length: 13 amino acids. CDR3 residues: CSARGRANEKLFF. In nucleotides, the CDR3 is TGCAGCGCCCGAGGGCGAGCTAATGAAAAACTGTTTTTT.

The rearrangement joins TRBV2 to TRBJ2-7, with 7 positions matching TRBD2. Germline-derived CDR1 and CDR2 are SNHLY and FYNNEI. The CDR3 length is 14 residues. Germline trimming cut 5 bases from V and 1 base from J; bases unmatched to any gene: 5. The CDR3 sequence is CASSLQRDSYEQYF. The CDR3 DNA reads TGTGCCAGCAGTCTTCAGCGGGATTCCTACGAGCAGTACTTC. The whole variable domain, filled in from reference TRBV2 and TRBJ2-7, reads EPEVTQTPSHQVTQMGQEVILRCVPISNHLYFYWYRQILGQKVEFLVSFYNNEISEKSEIFDDQFSVERPDGSNFTLKIRSTKLEDSAMYFCASSLQRDSYEQYFGPGTRLTVT.

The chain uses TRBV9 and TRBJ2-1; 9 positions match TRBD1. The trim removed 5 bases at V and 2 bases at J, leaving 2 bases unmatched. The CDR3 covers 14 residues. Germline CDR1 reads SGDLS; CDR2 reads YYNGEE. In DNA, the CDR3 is TGTGCCAGCAGAAGGACAGGGGCCTACAATGAGCAGTTCTTC. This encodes CASRRTGAYNEQFF.

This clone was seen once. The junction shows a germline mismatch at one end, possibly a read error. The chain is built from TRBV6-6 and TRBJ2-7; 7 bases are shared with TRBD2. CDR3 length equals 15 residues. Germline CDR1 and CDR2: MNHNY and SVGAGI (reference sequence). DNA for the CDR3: TGTGCCAGCATTGCTTCCGGGGGAGGGTCCTTCGAGCAGTACTTC. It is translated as CASIASGGGSFEQYF.